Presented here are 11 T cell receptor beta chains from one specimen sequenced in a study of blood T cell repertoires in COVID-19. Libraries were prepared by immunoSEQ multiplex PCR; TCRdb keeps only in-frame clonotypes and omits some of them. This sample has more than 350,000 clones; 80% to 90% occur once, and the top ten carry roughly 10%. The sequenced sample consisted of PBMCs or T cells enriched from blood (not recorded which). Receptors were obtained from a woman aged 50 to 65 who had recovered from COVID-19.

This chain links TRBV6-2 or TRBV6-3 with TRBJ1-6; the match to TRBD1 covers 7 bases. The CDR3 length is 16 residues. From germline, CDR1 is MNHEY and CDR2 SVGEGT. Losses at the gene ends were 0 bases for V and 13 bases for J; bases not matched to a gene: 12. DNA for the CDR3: TGTGCCAGCAGTTACTCGACCCGGGACAGCGTCGCTCCCCTCCACTTT. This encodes CASSYSTRDSVAPLHF.

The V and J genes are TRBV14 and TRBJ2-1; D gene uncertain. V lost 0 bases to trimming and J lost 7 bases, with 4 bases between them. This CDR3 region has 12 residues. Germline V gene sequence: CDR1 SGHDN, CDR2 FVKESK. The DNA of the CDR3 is TGTGCCAGCAGCCAAGATCTGAATGAGCAGTTCTTC. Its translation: CASSQDLNEQFF.

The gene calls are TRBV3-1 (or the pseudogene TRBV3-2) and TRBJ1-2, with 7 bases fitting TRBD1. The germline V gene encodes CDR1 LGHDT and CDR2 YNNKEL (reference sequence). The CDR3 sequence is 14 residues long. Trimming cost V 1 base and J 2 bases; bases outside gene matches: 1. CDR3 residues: CASSQGGQNYGYTF. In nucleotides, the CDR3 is TGTGCCAGCAGCCAAGGGGGACAGAACTATGGCTACACCTTC.

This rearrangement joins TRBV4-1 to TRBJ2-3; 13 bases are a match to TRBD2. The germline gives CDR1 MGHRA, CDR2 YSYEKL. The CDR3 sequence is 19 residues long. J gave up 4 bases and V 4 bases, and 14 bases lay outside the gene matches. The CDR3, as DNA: TGCGCCAGCAGCCCGACGGGGGCACTAGCGGGGGGGCTGGCAGATACGCAGTATTTT. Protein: CASSPTGALAGGLADTQYF.

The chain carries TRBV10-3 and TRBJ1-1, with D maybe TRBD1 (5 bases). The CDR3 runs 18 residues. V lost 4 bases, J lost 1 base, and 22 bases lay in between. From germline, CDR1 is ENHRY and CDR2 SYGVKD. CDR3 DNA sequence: TGTGCCATCAGTGGGCAGGGCCGAAACGAACCACAGAACACTGAAGCTTTCTTT. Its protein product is CAISGQGRNEPQNTEAFF.

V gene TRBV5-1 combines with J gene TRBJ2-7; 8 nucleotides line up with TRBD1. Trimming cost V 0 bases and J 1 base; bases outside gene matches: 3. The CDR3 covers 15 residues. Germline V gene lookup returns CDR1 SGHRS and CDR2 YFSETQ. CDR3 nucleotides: TGCGCCAGCAGCTTGGGCAGGGGGCAATCCTACGAGCAGTACTTC. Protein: CASSLGRGQSYEQYF.

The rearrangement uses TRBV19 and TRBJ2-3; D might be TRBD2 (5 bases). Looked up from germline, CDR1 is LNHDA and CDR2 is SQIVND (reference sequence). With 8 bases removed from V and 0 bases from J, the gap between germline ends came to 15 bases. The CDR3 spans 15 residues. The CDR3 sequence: CASRTGLLSTDTQYF. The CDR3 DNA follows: TGTGCCAGTCGGACTGGACTCCTTAGCACAGATACGCAGTATTTT. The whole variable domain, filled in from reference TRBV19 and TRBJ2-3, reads DGGITQSPKYLFRKEGQNVTLSCEQNLNHDAMYWYRQDPGQGLRLIYYSQIVNDFQKGDIAEGYSVSREKKESFPLTVTSAQKNPTAFYLCASRTGLLSTDTQYFGPGTRLTVL.

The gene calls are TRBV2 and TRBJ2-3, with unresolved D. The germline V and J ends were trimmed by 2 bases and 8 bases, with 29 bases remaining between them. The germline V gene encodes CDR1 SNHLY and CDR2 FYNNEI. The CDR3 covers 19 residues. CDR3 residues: CASSESVTDPYRALGTQYF. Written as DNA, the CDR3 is TGTGCCAGCAGTGAATCGGTAACAGACCCCTACCGTGCCTTAGGTACGCAGTATTTT.

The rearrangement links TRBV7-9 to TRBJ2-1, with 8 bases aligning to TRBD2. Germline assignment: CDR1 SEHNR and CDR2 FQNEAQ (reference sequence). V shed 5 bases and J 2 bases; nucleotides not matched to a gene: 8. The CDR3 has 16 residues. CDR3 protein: CASSPRTSGPYNEQFF. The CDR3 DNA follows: TGTGCCAGCAGCCCGCGCACTAGCGGACCCTACAATGAGCAGTTCTTC.

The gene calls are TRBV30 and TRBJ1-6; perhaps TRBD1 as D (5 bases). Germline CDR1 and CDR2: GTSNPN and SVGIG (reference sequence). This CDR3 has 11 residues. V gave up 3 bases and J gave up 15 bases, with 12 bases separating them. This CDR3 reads CAWSARGILHF. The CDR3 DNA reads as TGTGCCTGGAGCGCCCGGGGGATCCTCCACTTT.

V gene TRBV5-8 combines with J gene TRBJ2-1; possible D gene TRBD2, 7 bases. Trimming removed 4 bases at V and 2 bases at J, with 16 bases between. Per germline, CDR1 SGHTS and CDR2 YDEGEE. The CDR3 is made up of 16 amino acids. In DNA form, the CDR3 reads TGTGCCAGCAGCGGGGGGGCGGGGTCTCCCTACAATGAGCAGTTCTTC. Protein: CASSGGAGSPYNEQFF.